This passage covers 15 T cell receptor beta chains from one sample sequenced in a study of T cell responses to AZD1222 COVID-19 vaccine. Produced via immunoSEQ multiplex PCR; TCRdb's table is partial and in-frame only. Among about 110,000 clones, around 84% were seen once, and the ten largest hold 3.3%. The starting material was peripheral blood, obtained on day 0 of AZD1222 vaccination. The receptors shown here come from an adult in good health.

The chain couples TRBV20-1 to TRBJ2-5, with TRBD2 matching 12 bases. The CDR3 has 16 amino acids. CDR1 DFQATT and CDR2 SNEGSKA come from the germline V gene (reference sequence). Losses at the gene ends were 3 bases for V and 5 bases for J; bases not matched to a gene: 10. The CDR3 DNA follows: TGCAGTGCTAGTTCCCTAGCGGGGGGGCCGCACGAGACCCAGTACTTC. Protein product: CSASSLAGGPHETQYF.

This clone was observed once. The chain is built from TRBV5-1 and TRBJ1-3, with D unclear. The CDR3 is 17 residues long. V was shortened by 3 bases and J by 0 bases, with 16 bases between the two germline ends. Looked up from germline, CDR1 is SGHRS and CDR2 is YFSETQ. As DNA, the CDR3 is TGCGCCAGCAGCTCCAACCCCGCGGGGTTCTCTGGAAACACCATATATTTT. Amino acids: CASSSNPAGFSGNTIYF.

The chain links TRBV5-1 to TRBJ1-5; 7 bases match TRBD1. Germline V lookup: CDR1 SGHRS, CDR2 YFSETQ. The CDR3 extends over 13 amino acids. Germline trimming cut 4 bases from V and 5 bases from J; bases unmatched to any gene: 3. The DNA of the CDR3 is TGCGCCAGCAGCCCAGGACAGGATCAGCCCCAGCATTTT. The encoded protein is CASSPGQDQPQHF.

The CDR3 sequence is CASSLGGQGGSPLHF. CDR3 DNA sequence: TGTGCCAGCAGCTTAGGGGGACAGGGCGGATCACCCCTCCACTTT. V and J are TRBV11-2 and TRBJ1-6; 9 nucleotides line up with TRBD1. Germline CDR1 and CDR2: SGHAT and FQNNGV. The CDR3 is 15 residues long. Trimming at V came to 1 base and at J to 10 bases, leaving 5 bases not matched to a gene. Drawing the rest from reference TRBV11-2 and TRBJ1-6, the complete variable domain is EAGVAQSPRYKIIEKRQSVAFWCNPISGHATLYWYQQILGQGPKLLIQFQNNGVVDDSQLPKDRFSAERLKGVDSTLKIQPAKLEDSAVYLCASSLGGQGGSPLHFGNGTRLTVT.

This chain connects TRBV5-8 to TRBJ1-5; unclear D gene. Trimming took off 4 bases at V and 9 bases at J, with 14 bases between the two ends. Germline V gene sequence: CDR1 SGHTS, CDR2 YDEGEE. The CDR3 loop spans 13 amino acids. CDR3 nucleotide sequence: TGTGCCAGCAGCCTGAGCTCAGGCAGGCCCCAGCATTTT. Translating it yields CASSLSSGRPQHF.

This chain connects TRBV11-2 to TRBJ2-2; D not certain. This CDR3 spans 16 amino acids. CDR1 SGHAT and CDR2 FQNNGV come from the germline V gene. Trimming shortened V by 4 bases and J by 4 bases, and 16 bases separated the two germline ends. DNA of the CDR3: TGTGCCAGCAGCTCCGTCGATTCGTGGCTCACCGGGGAGCTGTTTTTT. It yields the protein CASSSVDSWLTGELFF.

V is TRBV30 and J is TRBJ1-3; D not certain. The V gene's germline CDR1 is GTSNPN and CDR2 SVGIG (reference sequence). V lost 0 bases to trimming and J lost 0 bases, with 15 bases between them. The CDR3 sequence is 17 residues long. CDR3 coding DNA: TGTGCCTGGAGTGTACGAGGACCTACTAGCTCTGGAAACACCATATATTTT. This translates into CAWSVRGPTSSGNTIYF.

CDR3 sequence: CASSLALGQDQETQYF. CDR3 DNA: TGTGCCAGCAGCTTAGCCTTGGGACAAGACCAAGAGACCCAGTACTTC. The chain recombines TRBV13 with TRBJ2-5, with a tentative D call TRBD1 (6 bases). The germline CDR1 and CDR2 sequences are PRHDT and FYEKMQ (reference sequence). V lost 1 base and J 0 bases, leaving 12 bases between the germline ends. The CDR3 length is 16 residues.

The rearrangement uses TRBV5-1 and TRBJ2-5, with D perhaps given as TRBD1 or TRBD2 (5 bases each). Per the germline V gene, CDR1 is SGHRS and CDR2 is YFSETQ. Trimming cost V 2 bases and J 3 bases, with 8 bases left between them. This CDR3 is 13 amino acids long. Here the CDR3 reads CASSFGTEETQYF. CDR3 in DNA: TGCGCCAGCAGCTTTGGGACGGAAGAGACCCAGTACTTC.

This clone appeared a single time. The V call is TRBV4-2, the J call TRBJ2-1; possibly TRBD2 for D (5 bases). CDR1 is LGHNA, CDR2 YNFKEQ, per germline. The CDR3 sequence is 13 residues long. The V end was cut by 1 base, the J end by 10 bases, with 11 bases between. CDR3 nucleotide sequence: TGTGCCAGCAGCCAAGTTAGCGTAGGGGAGCAGTTCTTC. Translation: CASSQVSVGEQFF.

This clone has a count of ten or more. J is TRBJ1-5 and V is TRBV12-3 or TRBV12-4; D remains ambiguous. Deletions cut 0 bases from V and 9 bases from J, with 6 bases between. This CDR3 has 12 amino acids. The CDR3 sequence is CASSLAAGPQHF. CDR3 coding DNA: TGTGCCAGCAGTTTAGCCGCTGGGCCCCAGCATTTT.

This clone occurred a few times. The CDR3 DNA sequence: TGCGCCAGCAGCTTGGAGGGGGGCGAAAACACTGAAGCTTTCTTT. Protein product: CASSLEGGENTEAFF. This chain uses TRBV5-1 with TRBJ1-1; a weak D match, TRBD1 (6 bases). Germline-derived CDR1 and CDR2 are SGHRS and YFSETQ. The V gene lost 0 bases and the J gene lost 2 bases, with 11 bases spanning the gap. This CDR3 region has 15 residues. Based on the CDR3 plus reference TRBV5-1 and TRBJ1-1, the full variable domain is KAGVTQTPRYLIKTRGQQVTLSCSPISGHRSVSWYQQTPGQGLQFLFEYFSETQRNKGNFPGRFSGRQFSNSRSEMNVSTLELGDSALYLCASSLEGGENTEAFFGQGTRLTVV.

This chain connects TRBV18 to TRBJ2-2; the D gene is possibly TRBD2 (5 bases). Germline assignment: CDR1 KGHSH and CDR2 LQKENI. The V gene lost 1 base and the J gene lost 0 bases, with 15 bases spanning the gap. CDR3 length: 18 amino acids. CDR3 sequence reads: CASSPLYTLAANTGELFF. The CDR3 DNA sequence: TGTGCCAGCTCACCACTTTATACGCTAGCCGCGAACACCGGGGAGCTGTTTTTT.

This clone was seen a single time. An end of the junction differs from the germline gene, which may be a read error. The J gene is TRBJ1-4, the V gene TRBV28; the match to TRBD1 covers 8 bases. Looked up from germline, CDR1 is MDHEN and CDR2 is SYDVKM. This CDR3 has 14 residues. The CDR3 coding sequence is TGTGCCAGCAGAGAGGGGGGGACAGGTCAGAATTCACATTTT. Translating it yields CASREGGTGQNSHF. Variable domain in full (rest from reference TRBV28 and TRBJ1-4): DVKVTQSSRYLVKRTGEKVFLECVQDMDHENMFWYRQDPGLGLRLIYFSYDVKMKEKGDIPEGYSVSREKKERFSLILESASTNQTSMYLCASREGGTGQNSHFGSGTQLSVL.

CDR3 in DNA: TGTGCCAGCAGCAAAGTCGGCAGGGCATACGAGCAGTACTTC. This encodes CASSKVGRAYEQYF. This rearrangement joins TRBV21-1 to TRBJ2-7; no DNA check was done on the table's D call, TRBD1. TRBV21-1 is classified as a pseudogene. The length of the CDR3 is 14 residues.